This TCR beta chain was sequenced during a study of T cells in Graves' hyperthyroidism and ophthalmopathy. For the study at large: Peripheral blood collection took place at initial diagnosis, before any treatment.

Losses at the gene ends were 5 bases for V and 4 bases for J; bases not matched to a gene: 10. Germline V gene lookup returns CDR1 SEHNR and CDR2 FQNEAQ (reference sequence). The CDR3 consists of 17 residues. The definition of stable Graves' hyperthyroidism was no ophthalmopathy progression within 18 months. This clonotype has at least ten counts. TCR beta CDR3 regions were amplified from RNA. HTBI primers were employed in a first-round RT-PCR of the TCR CDR3. TCRdb redid the calling of the multiplex PCR reads with MiXCR, one entry per CDR3 protein. The sample yields 350,000 to 450,000 distinct CDR3 sequences, around 14% seen once.

The V and J genes are TRBV7-9 and TRBJ2-1; TRBD1 aligns across 11 bases. This TCR was recovered from a woman in her sixties with Graves' hyperthyroidism. Input material: blood. This CDR3 reads CASSGQGTGGLYNEQFF. The DNA for the CDR3 is TGTGCCAGCAGCGGACAAGGGACAGGGGGTTTATACAATGAGCAGTTCTTC.